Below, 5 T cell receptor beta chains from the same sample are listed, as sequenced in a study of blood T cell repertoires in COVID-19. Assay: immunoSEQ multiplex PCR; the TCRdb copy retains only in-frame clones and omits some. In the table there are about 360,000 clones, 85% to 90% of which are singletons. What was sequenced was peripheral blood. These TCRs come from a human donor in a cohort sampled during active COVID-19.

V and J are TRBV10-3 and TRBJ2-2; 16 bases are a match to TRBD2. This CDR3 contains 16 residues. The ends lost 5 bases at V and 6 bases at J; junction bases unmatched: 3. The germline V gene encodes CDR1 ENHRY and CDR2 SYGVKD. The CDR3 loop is CAISSGTSGGAGELFF. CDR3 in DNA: TGTGCCATCAGTTCCGGGACTAGCGGGGGGGCCGGGGAGCTGTTTTTT.

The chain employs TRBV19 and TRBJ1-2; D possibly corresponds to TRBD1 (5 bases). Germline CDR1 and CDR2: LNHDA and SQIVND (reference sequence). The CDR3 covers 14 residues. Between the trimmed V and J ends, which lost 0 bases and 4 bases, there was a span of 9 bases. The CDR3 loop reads CASSIDRQTYGYTF. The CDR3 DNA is TGTGCCAGTAGTATAGATCGACAGACCTATGGCTACACCTTC.

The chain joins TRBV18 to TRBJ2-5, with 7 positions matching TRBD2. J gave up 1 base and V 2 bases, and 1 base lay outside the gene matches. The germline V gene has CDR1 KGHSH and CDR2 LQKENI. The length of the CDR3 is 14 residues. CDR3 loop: CASSPGGVQETQYF. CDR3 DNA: TGTGCCAGCTCACCAGGGGGGGTCCAAGAGACCCAGTACTTC.

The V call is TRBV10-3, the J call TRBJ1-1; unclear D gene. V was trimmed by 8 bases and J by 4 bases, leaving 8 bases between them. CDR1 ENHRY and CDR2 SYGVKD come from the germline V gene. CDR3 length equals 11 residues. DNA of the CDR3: TGTGCCATCGGAGGAGGCACTGAAGCTTTCTTT. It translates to CAIGGGTEAFF.

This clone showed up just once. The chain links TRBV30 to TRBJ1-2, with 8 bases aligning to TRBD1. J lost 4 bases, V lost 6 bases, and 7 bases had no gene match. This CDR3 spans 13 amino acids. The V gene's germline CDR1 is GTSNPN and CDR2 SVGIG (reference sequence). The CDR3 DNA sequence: TGTGCCTGTGCCAGGGACAGGACCTATGGCTACACCTTC. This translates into CACARDRTYGYTF.